This T cell receptor (beta chain) was sequenced during a study of cytomegalovirus exposure and HLA in healthy donors. Overall study context: Most donors, 70% to 85% of 398 genotyped, fell in the Caucasian-associated ancestry cluster. Findings and caveats of the study: TCR beta chains numbering under 200 were designated cytomegalovirus-associated.

Details on this clone: Its antigen is still unknown.

Germline V CDR1 and CDR2: MNHEY, SMNVEV (reference sequence). The length of the CDR3 is 14 residues. The junction had 4 bases not matched to a gene; V was cut back by 5 bases and J by 5 bases. This PCR relied on a set of 60 Vbeta primers and 13 Jbeta primers. Original processing methods: It was a later analysis that counted 79 million or so unique TCR beta chains, of which about 10 million were shared. Data came from immunoSEQ multiplex PCR; TCRdb stores just in-frame clones and leaves some out. The DNA gave D and trimming, while V, J and clone size come from that table. Of approximately 190,000 clones in the sample, approximately 81% were seen once. This cohort consisted of healthy bone marrow donors.

V usage is TRBV27 and J usage is TRBJ2-5; 11 nucleotides line up with TRBD2. Sequenced input: PBMCs. The clonotype comes from a woman aged 18 to 35 in good health and CMV-seropositive. The CDR3 loop reads CASSAGLAEETQYF. The CDR3 DNA follows: TGTGCCAGCAGTGCGGGACTAGCGGAGGAGACCCAGTACTTC.